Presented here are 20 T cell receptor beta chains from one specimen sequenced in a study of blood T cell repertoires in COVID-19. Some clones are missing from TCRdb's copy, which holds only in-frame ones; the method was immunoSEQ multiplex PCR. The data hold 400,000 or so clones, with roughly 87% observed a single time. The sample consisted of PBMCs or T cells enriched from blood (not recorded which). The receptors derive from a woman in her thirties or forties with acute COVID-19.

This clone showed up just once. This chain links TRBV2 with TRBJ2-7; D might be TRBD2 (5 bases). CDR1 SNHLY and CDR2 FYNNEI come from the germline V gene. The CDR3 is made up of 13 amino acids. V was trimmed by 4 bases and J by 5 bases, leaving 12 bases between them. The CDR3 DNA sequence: TGTGCCAGCAGTGTGGAAGGAGGCCACGAGCAGTACTTC. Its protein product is CASSVEGGHEQYF.

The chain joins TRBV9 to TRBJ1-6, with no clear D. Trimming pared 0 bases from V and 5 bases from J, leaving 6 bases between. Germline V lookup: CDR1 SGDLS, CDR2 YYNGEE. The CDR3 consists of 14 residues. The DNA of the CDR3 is TGTGCCAGCAGCGTAGGCGGAGATAATTCACCCCTCCACTTT. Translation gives CASSVGGDNSPLHF.

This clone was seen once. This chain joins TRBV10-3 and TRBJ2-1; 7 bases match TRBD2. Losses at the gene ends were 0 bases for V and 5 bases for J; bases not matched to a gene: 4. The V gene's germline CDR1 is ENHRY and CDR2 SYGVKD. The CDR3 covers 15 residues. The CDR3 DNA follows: TGTGCCATCAGTGAGTCAAGCGGGGTAGACAATGAGCAGTTCTTC. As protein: CAISESSGVDNEQFF.

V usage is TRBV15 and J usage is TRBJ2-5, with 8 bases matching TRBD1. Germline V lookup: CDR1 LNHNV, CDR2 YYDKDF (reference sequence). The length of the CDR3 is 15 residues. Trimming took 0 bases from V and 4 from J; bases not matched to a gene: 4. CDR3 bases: TGTGCCACCAGCAGAGATCCAGGGGGCAGAGAGACCCAGTACTTC. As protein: CATSRDPGGRETQYF.

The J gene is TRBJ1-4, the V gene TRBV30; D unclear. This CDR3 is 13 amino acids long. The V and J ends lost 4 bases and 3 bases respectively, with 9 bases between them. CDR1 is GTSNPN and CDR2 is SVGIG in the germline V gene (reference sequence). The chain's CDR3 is CAWNRGANEKLFF. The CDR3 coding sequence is TGTGCCTGGAACCGGGGAGCTAATGAAAAACTGTTTTTT.

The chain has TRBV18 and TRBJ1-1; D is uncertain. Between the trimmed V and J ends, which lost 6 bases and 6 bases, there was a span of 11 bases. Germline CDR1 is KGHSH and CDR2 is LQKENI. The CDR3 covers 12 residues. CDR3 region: CASSDNTPEAFF. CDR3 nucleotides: TGTGCCAGCTCCGACAATACCCCTGAAGCTTTCTTT.

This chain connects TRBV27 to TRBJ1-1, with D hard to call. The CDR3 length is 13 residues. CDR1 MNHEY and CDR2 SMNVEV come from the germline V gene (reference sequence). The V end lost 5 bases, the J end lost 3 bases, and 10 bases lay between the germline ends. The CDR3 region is CASSQIRDTEAFF. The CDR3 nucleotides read TGTGCCAGCAGTCAGATACGGGACACTGAAGCTTTCTTT.

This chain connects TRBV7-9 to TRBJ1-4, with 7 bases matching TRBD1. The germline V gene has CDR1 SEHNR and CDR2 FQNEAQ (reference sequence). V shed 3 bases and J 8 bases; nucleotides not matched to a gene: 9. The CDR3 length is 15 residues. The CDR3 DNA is TGTGCCAGCAGCTTGAGGGGGCAGGGAAGCGAAAAACTGTTTTTT. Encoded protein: CASSLRGQGSEKLFF. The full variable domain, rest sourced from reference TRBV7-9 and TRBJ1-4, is DTGVSQNPRHKITKRGQNVTFRCDPISEHNRLYWYRQTLGQGPEFLTYFQNEAQLEKSRLLSDRFSAERPKGSFSTLEIQRTEQGDSAMYLCASSLRGQGSEKLFFGSGTQLSVL.

The CDR3 spells CASLRDRGYGYTF. DNA of the CDR3: TGTGCCAGTCTCCGGGACAGGGGCTATGGCTACACCTTC. This sequence joins TRBV6-5 and TRBJ1-2; TRBD1 agrees at 10 bases. The V gene's germline CDR1 is MNHEY and CDR2 SVGAGI. This CDR3 spans 13 amino acids. With V trimmed by 9 bases and J by 4 bases, 5 bases remained unmatched.

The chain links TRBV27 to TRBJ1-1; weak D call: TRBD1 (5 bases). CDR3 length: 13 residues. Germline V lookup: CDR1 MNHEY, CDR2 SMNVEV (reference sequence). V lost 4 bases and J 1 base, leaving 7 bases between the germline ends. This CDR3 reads CASSYQGNTEAFF. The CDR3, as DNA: TGTGCCAGCAGTTACCAGGGGAACACTGAAGCTTTCTTT.

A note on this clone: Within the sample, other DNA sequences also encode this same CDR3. The CDR3 nucleotides are TGTGCCAGCAGCTTAGCGCTAGGGGAAGGTTCACCCCTCCACTTT. Translated, it gives CASSLALGEGSPLHF. The V call is TRBV7-9, the J call TRBJ1-6, with D possibly matching TRBD1 (5 bases). The V end was cut by 0 bases, the J end by 9 bases, with 12 bases between. This CDR3 spans 15 amino acids. CDR1 and CDR2 from the germline V gene are SEHNR and FQNEAQ (reference sequence).

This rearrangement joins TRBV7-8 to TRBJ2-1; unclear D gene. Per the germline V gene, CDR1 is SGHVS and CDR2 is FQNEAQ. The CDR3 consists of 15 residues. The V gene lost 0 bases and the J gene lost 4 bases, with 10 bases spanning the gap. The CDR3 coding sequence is TGTGCCAGCAGCTTAGCTATACGGCGGTACAATGAGCAGTTCTTC. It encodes CASSLAIRRYNEQFF.

The CDR3 is CASSEPAAGGTETQYF. DNA for the CDR3: TGTGCCAGCAGTGAACCAGCGGCAGGCGGCACGGAGACCCAGTACTTC. The V gene is TRBV6-1, the J gene TRBJ2-5; a weak D match, TRBD2 (5 bases). Germline V CDR1 and CDR2: MNHNS, SASEGT. The V end was cut by 2 bases, the J end by 5 bases, with 18 bases between. The CDR3 sequence is 16 residues long.

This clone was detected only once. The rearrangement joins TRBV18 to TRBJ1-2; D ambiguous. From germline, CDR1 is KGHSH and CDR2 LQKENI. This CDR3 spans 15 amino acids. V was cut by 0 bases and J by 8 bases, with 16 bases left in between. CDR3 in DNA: TGTGCCAGCTCACCACCGGGCGGGAGTCCTAGGGGCTACACCTTC. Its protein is CASSPPGGSPRGYTF.

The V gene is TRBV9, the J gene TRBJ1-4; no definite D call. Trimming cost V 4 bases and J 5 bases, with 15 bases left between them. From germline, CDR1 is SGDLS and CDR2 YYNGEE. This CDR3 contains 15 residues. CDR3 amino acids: CASSKFGVLNEKLFF. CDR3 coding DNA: TGTGCCAGCAGCAAATTTGGAGTTTTGAATGAAAAACTGTTTTTT.

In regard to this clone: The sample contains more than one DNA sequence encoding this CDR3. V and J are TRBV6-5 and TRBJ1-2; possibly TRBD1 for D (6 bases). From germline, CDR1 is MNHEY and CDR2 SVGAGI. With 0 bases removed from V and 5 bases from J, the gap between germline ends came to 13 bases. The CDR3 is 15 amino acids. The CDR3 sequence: CASSYSTGQTYGYTF. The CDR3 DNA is TGTGCCAGCAGTTACTCGACTGGACAGACATATGGCTACACCTTC.

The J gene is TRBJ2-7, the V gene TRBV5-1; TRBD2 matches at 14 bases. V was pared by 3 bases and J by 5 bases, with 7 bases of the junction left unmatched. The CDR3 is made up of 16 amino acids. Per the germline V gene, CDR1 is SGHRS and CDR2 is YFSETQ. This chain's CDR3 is CASSSYGTSGGDEQYF. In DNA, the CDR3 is TGCGCCAGCAGCTCATACGGGACTAGCGGGGGAGACGAGCAGTACTTC.

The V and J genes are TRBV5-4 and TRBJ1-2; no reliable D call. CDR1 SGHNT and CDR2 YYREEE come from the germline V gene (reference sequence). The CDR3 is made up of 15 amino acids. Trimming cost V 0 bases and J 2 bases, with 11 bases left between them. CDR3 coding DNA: TGTGCCAGCAGCTTGGACAGTCTTCTGAACTATGGCTACACCTTC. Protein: CASSLDSLLNYGYTF.

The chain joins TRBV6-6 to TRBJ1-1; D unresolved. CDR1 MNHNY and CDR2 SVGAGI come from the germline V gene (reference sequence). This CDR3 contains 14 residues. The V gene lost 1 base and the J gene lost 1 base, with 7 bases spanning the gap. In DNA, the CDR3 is TGTGCCAGCAGTTACTTTCGGGAGAACACTGAAGCTTTCTTT. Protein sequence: CASSYFRENTEAFF.

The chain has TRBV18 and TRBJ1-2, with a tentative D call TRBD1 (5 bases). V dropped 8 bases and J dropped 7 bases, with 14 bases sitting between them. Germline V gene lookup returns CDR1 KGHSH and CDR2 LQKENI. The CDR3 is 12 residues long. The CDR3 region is CASLASGGGYTF. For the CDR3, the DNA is TGTGCCAGCCTAGCAAGCGGGGGTGGCTACACCTTC.